These 10 T cell receptor beta chains originate from one sample sequenced in a study of PD-1 blockade in classical Hodgkin lymphoma. Every patient experienced relapse after autologous stem cell transplantation, and brentuximab vedotin exposure varied. The assay was immunoSEQ multiplex PCR, and TCRdb's table has in-frame clones only and misses some. Of approximately 21,000 clones listed, around two thirds were seen once; the top ten hold approximately 6%. The source was peripheral blood mononuclear cells (PBMCs), collected at baseline. The receptors originated from a human donor with classical Hodgkin lymphoma.

V usage is TRBV29-1 and J usage is TRBJ1-5; D is unclear. V was clipped by 0 bases and J by 0 bases, with 12 bases between them. The length of the CDR3 is 16 residues. Germline CDR1 SQVTM, CDR2 ANQGSEA. CDR3 sequence (DNA): TGCAGCGTTGAAGAACACACGCGAAATAGCAATCAGCCCCAGCATTTT. Encoded protein: CSVEEHTRNSNQPQHF.

The chain recombines TRBV2 with TRBJ1-2; D not resolved. Germline CDR1 SNHLY, CDR2 FYNNEI. The length of the CDR3 is 13 residues. Trimming shortened V by 7 bases and J by 3 bases, and 12 bases separated the two germline ends. CDR3 loop: CASNEDGYYGYTF. As DNA, the CDR3 is TGTGCCAGCAACGAGGACGGATACTATGGCTACACCTTC.

The V and J genes are TRBV19 and TRBJ1-5; 10 nucleotides match TRBD1. Germline V gene lookup returns CDR1 LNHDA and CDR2 SQIVND (reference sequence). The CDR3 contains 14 residues. J was trimmed by 6 bases and V by 3 bases; bases with no gene match: 2. CDR3 in amino acids: CASSIGQGGQPQHF. For the CDR3, the DNA is TGTGCCAGTAGTATCGGACAGGGGGGTCAGCCCCAGCATTTT. The full variable domain, completed using reference TRBV19 and TRBJ1-5, is DGGITQSPKYLFRKEGQNVTLSCEQNLNHDAMYWYRQDPGQGLRLIYYSQIVNDFQKGDIAEGYSVSREKKESFPLTVTSAQKNPTAFYLCASSIGQGGQPQHFGDGTRLSIL.

The rearrangement joins TRBV30 to TRBJ2-4; a weak D match, TRBD1 (6 bases). Between the trimmed V and J ends, which lost 3 bases and 7 bases, there was a span of 22 bases. CDR1 and CDR2 (germline): GTSNPN, SVGIG (reference sequence). The CDR3 spans 16 residues. The CDR3 spells CAWSHPGFNRENIQYF. The CDR3 bases are TGTGCCTGGAGCCATCCCGGATTCAACAGGGAGAACATTCAGTACTTC. The variable domain in full, with the rest retrieved from reference TRBV30 and TRBJ2-4, is SQTIHQWPATLVQPVGSPLSLECTVEGTSNPNLYWYRQAAGRGLQLLFYSVGIGQISSEVPQNLSASRPQDRQFILSSKKLLLSDSGFYLCAWSHPGFNRENIQYFGAGTRLSVL.

The rearrangement joins TRBV7-2 to TRBJ2-7; D might be TRBD2 (7 bases). Trimming shortened V by 2 bases and J by 2 bases, and 22 bases separated the two germline ends. CDR3 length: 18 residues. Germline CDR1 SGHTA, CDR2 FQGNSA. The CDR3, as DNA: TGTGCCAGCAGCTTAAGCTGGGGGGGCCAAATGAGAACCTACGAGCAGTACTTC. The encoded protein is CASSLSWGGQMRTYEQYF.

This chain connects TRBV6-1 to TRBJ1-3; 11 bases are a match to TRBD1. The length of the CDR3 is 14 residues. CDR1 and CDR2 from the germline V gene are MNHNS and SASEGT. With 10 bases clipped from V and 8 bases from J, the junction kept 10 bases outside the gene matches. The CDR3 region has the DNA TGTGCCACCGCCCGTGGACAGGGGGCGGACACCATATATTTT. Protein sequence: CATARGQGADTIYF.

The chain combines TRBV30 with TRBJ1-1; 9 bases line up with TRBD1. Trimming cost V 3 bases and J 6 bases; bases outside gene matches: 5. The CDR3 runs to 13 residues. CDR1 and CDR2 from the germline V gene are GTSNPN and SVGIG (reference sequence). The chain's CDR3 is CAWRDRGEAEAFF. The DNA for the CDR3 is TGTGCCTGGAGGGACAGGGGCGAAGCTGAAGCTTTCTTT.

The chain employs TRBV7-8 and TRBJ2-3; TRBD1 aligns across 11 bases. CDR3 length: 15 residues. With 6 bases clipped from V and 2 bases from J, the junction kept 4 bases outside the gene matches. Germline CDR1 and CDR2: SGHVS and FQNEAQ. CDR3 nucleotides: TGTGCCAGCAGTCAGGACAGGGGGCTCACAGATACGCAGTATTTT. Its translation is CASSQDRGLTDTQYF.

J is TRBJ2-2 and V is TRBV5-6; 7 nucleotides line up with TRBD1. The length of the CDR3 is 17 residues. The V gene's germline CDR1 is SGHDT and CDR2 YYEEEE. V was pared by 1 base and J by 5 bases, with 11 bases of the junction left unmatched. CDR3 nucleotide sequence: TGTGCCAGCAGCTTGCGGAGAGGGGGCTTTGGGACCGGGGAGCTGTTTTTT. Its protein is CASSLRRGGFGTGELFF.

This chain joins TRBV5-6 and TRBJ1-5; D is uncertain. V was trimmed by 4 bases and J by 7 bases, leaving 12 bases between them. CDR1 and CDR2 from the germline V gene are SGHDT and YYEEEE. The CDR3 is made up of 13 amino acids. The CDR3 protein is CASSQGPDQPQHF. CDR3 bases: TGTGCCAGCAGCCAAGGGCCGGACCAGCCCCAGCATTTT.